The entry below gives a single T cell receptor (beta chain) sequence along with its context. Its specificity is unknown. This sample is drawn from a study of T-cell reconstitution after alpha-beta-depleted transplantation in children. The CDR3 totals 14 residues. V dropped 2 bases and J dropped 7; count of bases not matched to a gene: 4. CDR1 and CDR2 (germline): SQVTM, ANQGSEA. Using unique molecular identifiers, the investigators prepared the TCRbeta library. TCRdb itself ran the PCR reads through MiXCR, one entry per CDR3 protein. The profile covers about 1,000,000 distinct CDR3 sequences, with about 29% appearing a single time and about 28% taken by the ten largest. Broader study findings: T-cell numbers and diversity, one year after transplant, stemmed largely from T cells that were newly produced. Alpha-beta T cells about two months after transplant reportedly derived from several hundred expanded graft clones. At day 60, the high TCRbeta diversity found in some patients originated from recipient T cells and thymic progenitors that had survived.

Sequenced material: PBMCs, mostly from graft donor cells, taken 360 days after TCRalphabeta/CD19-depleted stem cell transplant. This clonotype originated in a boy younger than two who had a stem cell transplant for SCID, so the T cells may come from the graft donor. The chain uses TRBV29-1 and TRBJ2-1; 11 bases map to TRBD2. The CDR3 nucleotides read TGCAGCGTTGAACGACTAGCGGGGCCGAATGAGCAGTTCTTC. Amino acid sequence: CSVERLAGPNEQFF.